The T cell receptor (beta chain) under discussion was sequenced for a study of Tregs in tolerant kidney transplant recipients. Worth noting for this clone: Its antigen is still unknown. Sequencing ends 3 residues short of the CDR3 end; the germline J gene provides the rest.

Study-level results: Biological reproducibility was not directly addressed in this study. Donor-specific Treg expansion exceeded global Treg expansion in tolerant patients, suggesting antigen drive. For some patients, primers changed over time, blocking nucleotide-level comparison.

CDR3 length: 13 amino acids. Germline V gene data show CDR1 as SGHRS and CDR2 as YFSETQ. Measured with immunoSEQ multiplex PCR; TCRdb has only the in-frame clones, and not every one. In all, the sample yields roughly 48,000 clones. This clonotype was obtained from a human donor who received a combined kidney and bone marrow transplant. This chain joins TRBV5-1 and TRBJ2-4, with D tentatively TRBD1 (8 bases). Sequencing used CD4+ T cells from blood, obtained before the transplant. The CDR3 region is CASSLGQGGIQYF. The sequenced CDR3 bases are TGCGCCAGCAGCTTAGGACAGGGAGGGATT.